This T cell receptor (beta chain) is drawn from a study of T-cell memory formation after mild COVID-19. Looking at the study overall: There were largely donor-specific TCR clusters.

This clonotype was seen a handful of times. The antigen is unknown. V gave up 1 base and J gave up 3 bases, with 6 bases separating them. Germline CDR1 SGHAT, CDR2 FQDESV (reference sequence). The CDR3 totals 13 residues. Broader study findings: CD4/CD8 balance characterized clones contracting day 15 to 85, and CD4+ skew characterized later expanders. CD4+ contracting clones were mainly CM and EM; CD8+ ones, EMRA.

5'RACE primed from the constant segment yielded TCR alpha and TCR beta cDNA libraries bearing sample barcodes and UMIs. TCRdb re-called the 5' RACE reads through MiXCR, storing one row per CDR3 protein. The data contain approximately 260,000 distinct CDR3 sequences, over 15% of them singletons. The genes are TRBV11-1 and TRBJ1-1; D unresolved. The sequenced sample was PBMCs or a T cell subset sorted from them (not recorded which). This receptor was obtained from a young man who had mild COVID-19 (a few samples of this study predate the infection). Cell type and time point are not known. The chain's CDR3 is CASSLEDHTEAFF. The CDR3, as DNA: TGTGCCAGCAGCTTAGAAGACCACACTGAAGCTTTCTTT.